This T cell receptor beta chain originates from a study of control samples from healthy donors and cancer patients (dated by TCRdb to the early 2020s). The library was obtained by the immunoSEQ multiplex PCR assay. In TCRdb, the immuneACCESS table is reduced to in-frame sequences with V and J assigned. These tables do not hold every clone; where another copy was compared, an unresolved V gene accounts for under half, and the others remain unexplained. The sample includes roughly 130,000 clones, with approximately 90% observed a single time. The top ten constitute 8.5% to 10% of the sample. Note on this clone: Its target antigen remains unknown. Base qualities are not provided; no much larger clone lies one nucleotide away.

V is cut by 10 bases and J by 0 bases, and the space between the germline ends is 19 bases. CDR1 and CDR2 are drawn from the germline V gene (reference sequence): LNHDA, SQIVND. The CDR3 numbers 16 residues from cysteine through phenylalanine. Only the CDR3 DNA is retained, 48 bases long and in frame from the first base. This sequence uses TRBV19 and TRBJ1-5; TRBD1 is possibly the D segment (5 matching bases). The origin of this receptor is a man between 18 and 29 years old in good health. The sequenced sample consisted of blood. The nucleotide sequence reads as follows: TGTGCCACCCGGGGGAGGGTGGGGTATAGCAATCAGCCCCAGCATTTT. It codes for CATRGRVGYSNQPQHF.